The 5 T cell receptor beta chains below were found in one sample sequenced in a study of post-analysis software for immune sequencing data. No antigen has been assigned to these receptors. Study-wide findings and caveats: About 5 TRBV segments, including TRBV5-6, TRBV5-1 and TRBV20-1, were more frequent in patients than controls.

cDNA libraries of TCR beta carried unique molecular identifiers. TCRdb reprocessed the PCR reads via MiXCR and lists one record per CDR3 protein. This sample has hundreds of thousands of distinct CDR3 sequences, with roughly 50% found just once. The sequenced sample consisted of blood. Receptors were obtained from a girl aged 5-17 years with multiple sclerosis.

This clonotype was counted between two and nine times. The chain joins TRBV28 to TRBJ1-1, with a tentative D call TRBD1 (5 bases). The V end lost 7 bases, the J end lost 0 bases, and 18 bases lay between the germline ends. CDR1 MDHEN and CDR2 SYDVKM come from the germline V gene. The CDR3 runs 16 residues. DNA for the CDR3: TGTGCCAGCACCCCTGGGACCCTGAACATGAACACTGAAGCTTTCTTT. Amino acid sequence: CASTPGTLNMNTEAFF.

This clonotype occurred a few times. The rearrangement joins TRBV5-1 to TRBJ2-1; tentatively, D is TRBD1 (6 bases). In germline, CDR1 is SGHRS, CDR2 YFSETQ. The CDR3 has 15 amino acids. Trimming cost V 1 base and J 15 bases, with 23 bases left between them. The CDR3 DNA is TGCGCCAGCAGCTTGACAGAAGACCCTACCAGGGGTCCGTTCTTC. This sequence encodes CASSLTEDPTRGPFF.

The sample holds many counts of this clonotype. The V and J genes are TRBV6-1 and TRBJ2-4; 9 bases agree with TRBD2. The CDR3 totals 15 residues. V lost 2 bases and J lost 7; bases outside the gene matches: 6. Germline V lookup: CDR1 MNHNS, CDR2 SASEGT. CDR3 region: CASSETAGGLNIQYF. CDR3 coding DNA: TGTGCCAGCAGTGAAACGGCGGGGGGGCTGAACATTCAGTACTTC.

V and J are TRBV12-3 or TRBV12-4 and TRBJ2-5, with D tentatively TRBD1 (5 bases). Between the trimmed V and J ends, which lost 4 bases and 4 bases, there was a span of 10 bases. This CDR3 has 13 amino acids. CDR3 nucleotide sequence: TGTGCCAGCAGTTACAACAGGAGAGAGACCCAGTACTTC. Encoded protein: CASSYNRRETQYF.

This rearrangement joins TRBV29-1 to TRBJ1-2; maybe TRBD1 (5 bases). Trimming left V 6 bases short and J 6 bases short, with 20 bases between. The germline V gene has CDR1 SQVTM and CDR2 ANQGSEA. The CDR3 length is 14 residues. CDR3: CSVTQGPLPHGYTF. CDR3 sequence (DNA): TGCAGCGTCACGCAGGGCCCCCTACCCCATGGCTACACCTTC.